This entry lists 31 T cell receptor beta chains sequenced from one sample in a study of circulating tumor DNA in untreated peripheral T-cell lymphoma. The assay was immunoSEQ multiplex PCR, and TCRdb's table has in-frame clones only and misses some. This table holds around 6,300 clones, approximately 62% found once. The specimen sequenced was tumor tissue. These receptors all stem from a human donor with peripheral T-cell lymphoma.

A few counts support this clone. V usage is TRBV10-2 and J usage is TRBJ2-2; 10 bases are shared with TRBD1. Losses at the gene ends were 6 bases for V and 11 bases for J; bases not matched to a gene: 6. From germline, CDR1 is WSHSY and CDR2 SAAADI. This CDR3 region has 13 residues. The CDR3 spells CASRTDRGPELFF. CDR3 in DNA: TGCGCCAGCAGAACCGACAGGGGGCCCGAGCTGTTTTTT.

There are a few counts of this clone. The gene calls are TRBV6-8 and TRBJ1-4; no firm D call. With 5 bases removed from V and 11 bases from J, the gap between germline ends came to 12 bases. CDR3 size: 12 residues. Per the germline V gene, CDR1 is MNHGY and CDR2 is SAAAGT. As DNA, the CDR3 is TGTGCCAGCAGTGAGGACGGGATCAAACTGTTTTTT. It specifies CASSEDGIKLFF.

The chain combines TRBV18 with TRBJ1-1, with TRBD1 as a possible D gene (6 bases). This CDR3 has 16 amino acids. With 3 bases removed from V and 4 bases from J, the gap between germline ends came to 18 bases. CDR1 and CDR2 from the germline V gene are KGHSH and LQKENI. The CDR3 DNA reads TGTGCCAGCTCACCGGGAGGGGGGTATGCGGGCACTGAAGCTTTCTTT. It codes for CASSPGGGYAGTEAFF.

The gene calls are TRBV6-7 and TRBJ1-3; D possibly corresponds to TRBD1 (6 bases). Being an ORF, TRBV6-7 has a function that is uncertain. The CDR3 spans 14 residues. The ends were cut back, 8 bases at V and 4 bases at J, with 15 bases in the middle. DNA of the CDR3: TGTGCCAGCGGTCAGACGGGGGGCGGAAACACCATATATTTT. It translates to CASGQTGGGNTIYF.

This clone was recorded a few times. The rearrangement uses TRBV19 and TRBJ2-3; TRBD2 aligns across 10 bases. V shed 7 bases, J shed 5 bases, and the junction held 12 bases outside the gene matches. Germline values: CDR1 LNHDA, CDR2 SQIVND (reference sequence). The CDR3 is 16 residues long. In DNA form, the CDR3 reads TGTGCCAGTACCCCCTCTAGCGGGAGTGAAGGAGATACGCAGTATTTT. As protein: CASTPSSGSEGDTQYF.

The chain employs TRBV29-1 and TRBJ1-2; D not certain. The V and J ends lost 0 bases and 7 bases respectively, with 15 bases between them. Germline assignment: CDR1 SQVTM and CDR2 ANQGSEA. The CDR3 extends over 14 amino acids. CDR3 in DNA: TGCAGCGTTGAAGACTTGGACGTGGTTACTGGCTACACCTTC. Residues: CSVEDLDVVTGYTF.

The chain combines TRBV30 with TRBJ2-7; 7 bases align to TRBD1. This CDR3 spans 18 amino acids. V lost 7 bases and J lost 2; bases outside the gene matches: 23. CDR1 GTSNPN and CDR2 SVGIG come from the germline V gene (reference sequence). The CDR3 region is CASGGPLAGGSGTYEQYF. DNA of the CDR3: TGTGCCTCTGGAGGTCCCCTGGCAGGGGGATCTGGTACCTACGAGCAGTACTTC.

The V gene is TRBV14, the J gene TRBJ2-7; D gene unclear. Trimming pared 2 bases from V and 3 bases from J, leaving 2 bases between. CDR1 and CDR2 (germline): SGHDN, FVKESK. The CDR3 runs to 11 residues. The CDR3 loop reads CASSQNYEQYF. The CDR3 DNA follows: TGTGCCAGCAGCCAAAACTACGAGCAGTACTTC.

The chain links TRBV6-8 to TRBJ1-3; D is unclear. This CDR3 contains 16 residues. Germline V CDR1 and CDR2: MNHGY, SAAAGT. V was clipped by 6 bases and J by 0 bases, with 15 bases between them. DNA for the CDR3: TGTGCCAGCAGACATATTGGCAGGACCTCTGGAAACACCATATATTTT. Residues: CASRHIGRTSGNTIYF.

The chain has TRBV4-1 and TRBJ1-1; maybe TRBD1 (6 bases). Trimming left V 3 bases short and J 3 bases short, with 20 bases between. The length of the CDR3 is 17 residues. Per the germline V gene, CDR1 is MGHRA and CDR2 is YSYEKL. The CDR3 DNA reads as TGCGCCAGCAGCCACCGAAAGAACAGGGAGAGGGACACTGAAGCTTTCTTT. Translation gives CASSHRKNRERDTEAFF.

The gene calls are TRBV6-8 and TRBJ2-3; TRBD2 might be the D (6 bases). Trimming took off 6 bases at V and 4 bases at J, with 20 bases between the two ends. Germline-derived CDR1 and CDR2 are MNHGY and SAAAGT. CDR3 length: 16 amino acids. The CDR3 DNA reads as TGTGCCAGCAGATCACCCAGCGGGCTCGGGGCAGATACGCAGTATTTT. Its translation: CASRSPSGLGADTQYF.

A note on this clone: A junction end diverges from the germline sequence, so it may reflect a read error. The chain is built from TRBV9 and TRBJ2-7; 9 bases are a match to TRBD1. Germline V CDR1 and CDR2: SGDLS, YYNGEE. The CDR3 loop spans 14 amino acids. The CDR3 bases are TGTGCCAGTAGCGGACAGGGGAGCTCCTACGAGCAGTACTTC. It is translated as CASSGQGSSYEQYF.

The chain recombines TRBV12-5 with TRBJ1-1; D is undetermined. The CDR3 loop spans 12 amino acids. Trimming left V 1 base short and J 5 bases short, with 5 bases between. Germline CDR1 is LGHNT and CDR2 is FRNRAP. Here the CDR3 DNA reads TGTGCTAGTGGTTTGGGTTCTACTGAAGCTTTCTTT. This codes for CASGLGSTEAFF.

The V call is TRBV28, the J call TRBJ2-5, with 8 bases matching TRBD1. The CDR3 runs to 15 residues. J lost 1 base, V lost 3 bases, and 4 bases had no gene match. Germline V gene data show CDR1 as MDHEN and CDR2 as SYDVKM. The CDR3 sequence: CASSLGDRIQETQYF. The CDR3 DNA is TGTGCCAGCAGTTTGGGGGACAGGATCCAAGAGACCCAGTACTTC.

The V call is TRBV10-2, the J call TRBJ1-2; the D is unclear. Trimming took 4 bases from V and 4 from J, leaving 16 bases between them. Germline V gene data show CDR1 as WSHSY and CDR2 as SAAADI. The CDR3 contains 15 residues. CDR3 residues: CASSVRRPKGYGYTF. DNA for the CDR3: TGCGCCAGCAGTGTAAGACGACCTAAGGGCTATGGCTACACCTTC.

CDR3 sequence (DNA): TGTGCCAGCAGCCTTGACAGGGTGGGTGAAAAACTGTTTTTT. As protein: CASSLDRVGEKLFF. The chain links TRBV28 to TRBJ1-4, with 7 positions matching TRBD1. The CDR3 consists of 14 residues. Per the germline V gene, CDR1 is MDHEN and CDR2 is SYDVKM. Trimming cost V 6 bases and J 7 bases; bases outside gene matches: 8.

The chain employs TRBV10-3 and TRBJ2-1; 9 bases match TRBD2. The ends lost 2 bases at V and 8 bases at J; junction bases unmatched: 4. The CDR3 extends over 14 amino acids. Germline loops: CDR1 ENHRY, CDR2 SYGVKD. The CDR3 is CAISETTSGYEQFF. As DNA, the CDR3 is TGTGCCATCAGTGAGACGACTAGCGGCTATGAGCAGTTCTTC.

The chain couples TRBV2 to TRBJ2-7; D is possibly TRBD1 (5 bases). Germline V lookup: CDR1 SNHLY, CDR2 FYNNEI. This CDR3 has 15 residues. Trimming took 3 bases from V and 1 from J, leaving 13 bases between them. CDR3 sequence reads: CASSETSRGSYEQYF. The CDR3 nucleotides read TGTGCCAGCAGTGAGACGTCTAGGGGTTCCTACGAGCAGTACTTC. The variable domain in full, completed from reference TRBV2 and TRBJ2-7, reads EPEVTQTPSHQVTQMGQEVILRCVPISNHLYFYWYRQILGQKVEFLVSFYNNEISEKSEIFDDQFSVERPDGSNFTLKIRSTKLEDSAMYFCASSETSRGSYEQYFGPGTRLTVT.

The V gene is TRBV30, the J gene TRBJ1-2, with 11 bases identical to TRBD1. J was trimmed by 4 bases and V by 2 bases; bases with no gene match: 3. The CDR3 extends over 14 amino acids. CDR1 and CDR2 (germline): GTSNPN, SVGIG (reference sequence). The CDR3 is CAWSPDRGPYGYTF. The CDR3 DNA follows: TGTGCCTGGAGTCCGGACAGGGGGCCCTATGGCTACACCTTC.

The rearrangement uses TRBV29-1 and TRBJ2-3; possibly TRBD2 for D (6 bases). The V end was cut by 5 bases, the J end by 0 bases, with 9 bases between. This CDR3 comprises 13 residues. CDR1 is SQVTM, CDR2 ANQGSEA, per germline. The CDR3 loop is CSVSGGSTDTQYF. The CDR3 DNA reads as TGCAGCGTTTCAGGAGGGAGCACAGATACGCAGTATTTT.

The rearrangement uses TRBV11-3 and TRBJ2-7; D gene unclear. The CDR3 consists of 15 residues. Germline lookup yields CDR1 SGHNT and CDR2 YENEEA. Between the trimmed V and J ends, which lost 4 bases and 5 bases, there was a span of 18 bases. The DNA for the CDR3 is TGTGCCAGCAGCTCCGGCCAAGAAGGGTTCGACGAGCAGTACTTC. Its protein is CASSSGQEGFDEQYF. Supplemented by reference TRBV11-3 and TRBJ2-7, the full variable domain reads EAGVVQSPRYKIIEKKQPVAFWCNPISGHNTLYWYLQNLGQGPELLIRYENEEAVDDSQLPKDRFSAERLKGVDSTLKIQPAELGDSAVYLCASSSGQEGFDEQYFGPGTRLTVT.

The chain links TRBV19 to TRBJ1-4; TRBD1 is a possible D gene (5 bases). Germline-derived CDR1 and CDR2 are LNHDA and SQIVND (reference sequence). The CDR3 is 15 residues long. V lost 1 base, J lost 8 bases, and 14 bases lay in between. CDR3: CASSIVRRAGEKLFF. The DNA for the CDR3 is TGTGCCAGTAGTATAGTGCGCAGGGCCGGGGAAAAACTGTTTTTT.

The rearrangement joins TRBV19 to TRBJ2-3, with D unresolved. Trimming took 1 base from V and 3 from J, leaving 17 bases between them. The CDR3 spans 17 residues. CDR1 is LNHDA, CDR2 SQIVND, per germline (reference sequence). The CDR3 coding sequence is TGTGCCAGTAGTATAGTGGGTGTCGGCCAGGCAACAGATACGCAGTATTTT. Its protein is CASSIVGVGQATDTQYF.

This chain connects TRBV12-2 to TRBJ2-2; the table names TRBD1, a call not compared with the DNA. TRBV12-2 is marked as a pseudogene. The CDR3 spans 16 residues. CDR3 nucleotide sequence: TGTGCCACCTCTTCCCCCCAGGGTTCGAACACCGGGGAGCTGTTTTTT. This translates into CATSSPQGSNTGELFF.

CDR3 in DNA: TGTGCCAGCAGCCCACGCGGAGGACCGGGGACCGAGGACCAAGAGACCCAGTACTTC. Its translation: CASSPRGGPGTEDQETQYF. The chain links TRBV11-3 to TRBJ2-5, with D perhaps given as TRBD1 or TRBD2 (5 bases each). The CDR3 has 19 residues. V dropped 5 bases and J dropped 0 bases, with 25 bases sitting between them. Germline CDR1 reads SGHNT; CDR2 reads YENEEA.

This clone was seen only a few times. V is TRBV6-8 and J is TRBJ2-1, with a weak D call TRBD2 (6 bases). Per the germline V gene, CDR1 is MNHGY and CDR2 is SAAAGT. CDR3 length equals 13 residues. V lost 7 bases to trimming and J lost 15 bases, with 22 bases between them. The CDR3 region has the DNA TGTGCCAGCAAACCTTCGGGAGTCCCGCTGGGGTTCTTC. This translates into CASKPSGVPLGFF.

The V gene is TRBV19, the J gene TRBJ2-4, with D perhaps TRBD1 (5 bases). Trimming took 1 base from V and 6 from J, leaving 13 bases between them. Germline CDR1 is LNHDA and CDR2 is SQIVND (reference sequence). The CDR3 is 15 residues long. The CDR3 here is CASSIGTLPLNIQYF. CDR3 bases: TGTGCCAGTAGTATAGGGACACTCCCTTTAAACATTCAGTACTTC. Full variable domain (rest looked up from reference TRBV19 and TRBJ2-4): DGGITQSPKYLFRKEGQNVTLSCEQNLNHDAMYWYRQDPGQGLRLIYYSQIVNDFQKGDIAEGYSVSREKKESFPLTVTSAQKNPTAFYLCASSIGTLPLNIQYFGAGTRLSVL.

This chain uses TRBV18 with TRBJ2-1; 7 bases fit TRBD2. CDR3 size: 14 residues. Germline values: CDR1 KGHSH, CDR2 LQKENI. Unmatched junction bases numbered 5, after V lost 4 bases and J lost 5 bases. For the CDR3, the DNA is TGTGCCAGCTCACAGAGCGGGACCGACAATGAGCAGTTCTTC. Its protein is CASSQSGTDNEQFF.

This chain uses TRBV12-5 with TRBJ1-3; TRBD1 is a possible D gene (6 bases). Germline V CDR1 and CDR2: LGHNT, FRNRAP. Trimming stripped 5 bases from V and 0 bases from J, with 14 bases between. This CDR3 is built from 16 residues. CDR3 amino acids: CASGDPQGNSGNTIYF. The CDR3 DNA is TGTGCTAGTGGTGACCCACAGGGAAACTCTGGAAACACCATATATTTT.

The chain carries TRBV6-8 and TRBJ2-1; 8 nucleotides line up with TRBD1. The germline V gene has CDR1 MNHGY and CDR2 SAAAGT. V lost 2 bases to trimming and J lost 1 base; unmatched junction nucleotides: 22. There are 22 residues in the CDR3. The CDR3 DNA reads TGTGCCAGCAGTTACCCCTCCGCGGGAACAGGGGGTGATGTGAGGTCCTACAATGAGCAGTTCTTC. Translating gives CASSYPSAGTGGDVRSYNEQFF.

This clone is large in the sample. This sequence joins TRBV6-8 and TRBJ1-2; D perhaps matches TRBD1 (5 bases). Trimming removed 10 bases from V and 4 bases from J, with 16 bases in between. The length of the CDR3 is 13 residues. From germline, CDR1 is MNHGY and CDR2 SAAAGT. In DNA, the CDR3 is TGTGCCATCAGCCCCGGGACCCTCTATGGCTACACCTTC. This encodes CAISPGTLYGYTF.